Presented here are 28 T cell receptor beta chains from one specimen sequenced in a study of vaccination and CD4 T cells after COVID-19. These receptors have no identified antigens. The Oncomine TCR Beta short-read assay was what sequenced the DNA obtained from cultured CD4+ T cells. MiXCR, run by TCRdb on the PCR reads, gives a single entry per CDR3 protein. The sample has 13,000 or so distinct CDR3 sequences, around 40% seen once; the top ten hold under 15%. As for treatment: roughly ten-day PBMC culture with coronavirus spike peptide pools or control peptides (ViraFEST assay). Sequenced sample: CD4+ T cells from blood, cultured in vitro. The receptors originated from a human donor who had recovered from COVID-19.

This chain links TRBV5-8 with TRBJ1-1; 8 positions agree with TRBD1. The trim removed 2 bases at V and 1 base at J, leaving 4 bases unmatched. CDR3 size: 15 residues. Germline CDR1 SGHTS, CDR2 YDEGEE. The CDR3 DNA sequence: TGTGCCAGCAGCTTCCGGGACAGGTGGAACACTGAAGCTTTCTTT. Its translation is CASSFRDRWNTEAFF.

This clonotype showed up just a few times. The chain is built from TRBV5-1 and TRBJ2-3, with D possibly TRBD1 on 5 matching bases. The CDR3 spans 15 residues. Per the germline V gene, CDR1 is SGHRS and CDR2 is YFSETQ. The ends were cut back, 0 bases at V and 5 bases at J, with 13 bases in the middle. The CDR3 nucleotides read TGCGCCAGCAGCTTGGATCCAGGGATAAGAGATACGCAGTATTTT. It is translated as CASSLDPGIRDTQYF.

This sequence joins TRBV6-5 and TRBJ2-7; tentatively, D is TRBD2 (6 bases). Germline CDR1 reads MNHEY; CDR2 reads SVGAGI. The CDR3 spans 15 residues. Trimming took 0 bases from V and 1 from J, leaving 10 bases between them. The CDR3 sequence: CASSYSGGRSYEQYF. CDR3 DNA sequence: TGTGCCAGCAGTTACTCGGGGGGTCGGTCCTACGAGCAGTACTTC.

The rearrangement links TRBV7-2 to TRBJ1-5; 7 bases line up with TRBD1. The V and J ends lost 3 bases and 4 bases, in that order; junction bases with no gene match: 6. This CDR3 is built from 15 residues. Germline V CDR1 and CDR2: SGHTA, FQGNSA. The CDR3 bases are TGTACCAGCAGCTTCCAGGGGGGTGGGAATCAGCCCCAGCATTTT. Translation: CTSSFQGGGNQPQHF.

In its sample, this clonotype was seen once. This chain links TRBV2 with TRBJ1-1, with a weak D call TRBD1 (5 bases). Trimming shortened V by 6 bases and J by 3 bases, and 14 bases separated the two germline ends. CDR1 is SNHLY, CDR2 FYNNEI, per germline. The CDR3 runs to 14 residues. The CDR3 is CASRRGVIDTEAFF. CDR3 DNA sequence: TGTGCCAGCAGGCGGGGGGTGATCGACACTGAAGCTTTCTTT.

The rearrangement joins TRBV10-3 to TRBJ1-2; 8 positions match TRBD1. J gave up 4 bases and V 6 bases, and 16 bases lay outside the gene matches. Germline V gene sequence: CDR1 ENHRY, CDR2 SYGVKD. The CDR3 runs to 17 residues. As DNA, the CDR3 is TGTGCCATCAGATCTTCCGGACAGGGAGCGAGAATCTATGGCTACACCTTC. Its translation: CAIRSSGQGARIYGYTF.

This clonotype was seen only a few times. The genes are TRBV19 and TRBJ1-1; the D gene is possibly TRBD1 (5 bases). CDR3 length: 17 amino acids. V was shortened by 3 bases and J by 1 base, with 18 bases between the two germline ends. In germline, CDR1 is LNHDA, CDR2 SQIVND (reference sequence). The CDR3 nucleotides are TGTGCCAGTAGTATTCTCGGGGCAGGGCGCCGGAACACTGAAGCTTTCTTT. It is translated as CASSILGAGRRNTEAFF.

This chain connects TRBV20-1 to TRBJ2-3; D might be TRBD1 (5 bases). The CDR3 sequence is 15 residues long. CDR1 DFQATT and CDR2 SNEGSKA come from the germline V gene (reference sequence). The ends were cut back, 3 bases at V and 1 base at J, with 14 bases in the middle. The CDR3: CSARLFQGGTDTQYF. CDR3 bases: TGCAGTGCTAGGTTGTTTCAAGGGGGCACAGATACGCAGTATTTT.

This sequence joins TRBV2 and TRBJ2-3; D call uncertain. The CDR3 extends over 12 amino acids. V was clipped by 6 bases and J by 3 bases, with 7 bases between them. Germline loops: CDR1 SNHLY, CDR2 FYNNEI. This chain's CDR3 is CASSYQTDTQYF. DNA of the CDR3: TGTGCCAGCAGCTACCAGACAGATACGCAGTATTTT.

The rearrangement uses TRBV6-5 and TRBJ2-3; 12 bases line up with TRBD2. V was pared by 0 bases and J by 2 bases, with 6 bases of the junction left unmatched. The germline V gene has CDR1 MNHEY and CDR2 SVGAGI. CDR3 length equals 18 residues. The CDR3 region is CASSYSGLAGGVTDTQYF. Here the CDR3 DNA reads TGTGCCAGCAGTTACTCGGGTCTAGCGGGGGGGGTCACAGATACGCAGTATTTT.

The rearrangement uses TRBV6-2 or TRBV6-3 and TRBJ1-1; 11 bases align to TRBD1. V shed 2 bases, J shed 2 bases, and the junction held 7 bases outside the gene matches. In germline, CDR1 is MNHEY, CDR2 SVGEGT. The CDR3 length is 17 residues. CDR3 amino acids: CASSYGTGGVRNTEAFF. The DNA of the CDR3 is TGTGCCAGCAGTTACGGGACAGGGGGAGTTCGAAACACTGAAGCTTTCTTT.

The genes are TRBV5-1 and TRBJ1-1; D gene ambiguous. Germline V gives CDR1 SGHRS, CDR2 YFSETQ. The CDR3 sequence is 13 residues long. The ends were cut back, 6 bases at V and 0 bases at J, with 9 bases in the middle. The CDR3 spells CASKIGMNTEAFF. The DNA for the CDR3 is TGCGCCAGCAAGATTGGCATGAACACTGAAGCTTTCTTT.

The rearrangement joins TRBV5-5 to TRBJ1-2, with D possibly TRBD1 on 5 matching bases. Trimming stripped 4 bases from V and 5 bases from J, with 15 bases between. Germline CDR1 reads SGHKS; CDR2 reads YYEKEE (reference sequence). CDR3 length equals 14 residues. The CDR3 nucleotides read TGTGCCAGCAGCCTCGGGGGGATTGATTATGGCTACACCTTC. Encoded protein: CASSLGGIDYGYTF. The entire variable domain, with the rest obtained from reference TRBV5-5 and TRBJ1-2, is as follows: DAGVTQSPTHLIKTRGQQVTLRCSPISGHKSVSWYQQVLGQGPQFIFQYYEKEERGRGNFPDRFSARQFPNYSSELNVNALLLGDSALYLCASSLGGIDYGYTFGSGTRLTVV.

The chain is built from TRBV7-8 and TRBJ2-6; no reliable D call. The CDR3 runs 17 residues. Germline CDR1 is SGHVS and CDR2 is FQNEAQ. Trimming removed 5 bases at V and 4 bases at J, with 18 bases between. Here the CDR3 reads CASSRLLDGSGANVLTF. DNA for the CDR3: TGTGCCAGCAGCCGCCTCTTGGACGGTTCAGGGGCCAACGTCCTGACTTTC.

This clonotype was counted only a few times. This chain joins TRBV20-1 and TRBJ2-7; tentatively, D is TRBD1 (5 bases). V lost 3 bases and J lost 5, with 14 bases in between. Germline-derived CDR1 and CDR2 are DFQATT and SNEGSKA (reference sequence). The CDR3 spans 13 residues. The CDR3 is CSASQGTVNEQYF. The CDR3 DNA is TGCAGTGCTAGTCAGGGCACCGTCAACGAGCAGTACTTC.

This chain links TRBV9 with TRBJ2-2; D is ambiguous. CDR1 is SGDLS, CDR2 YYNGEE, per germline. V lost 0 bases and J lost 0, with 9 bases in between. CDR3 size: 16 residues. CDR3 sequence: CASSVGVGTNTGELFF. Written as DNA, the CDR3 is TGTGCCAGCAGCGTAGGGGTGGGGACGAACACCGGGGAGCTGTTTTTT.

This clonotype was counted only a few times. The chain recombines TRBV7-6 with TRBJ2-7, with D uncertain. Germline V gene lookup returns CDR1 SGHVS and CDR2 FNYEAQ. The CDR3 spans 14 residues. V lost 1 base, J lost 1 base, and 8 bases lay in between. The CDR3 DNA sequence: TGTGCCAGCAGCTTAGAGCTGGGATCCTACGAGCAGTACTTC. Protein: CASSLELGSYEQYF.

The chain employs TRBV19 and TRBJ1-5; TRBD1 matches at 7 bases. The CDR3 totals 16 residues. The V gene's germline CDR1 is LNHDA and CDR2 SQIVND (reference sequence). Losses at the gene ends were 5 bases for V and 4 bases for J; bases not matched to a gene: 11. The CDR3 protein is CASSPRGTSGNQPQHF. CDR3 DNA sequence: TGTGCCAGTAGTCCCAGGGGGACTTCTGGAAATCAGCCCCAGCATTTT.

This clonotype occurred a few times. The rearrangement joins TRBV18 to TRBJ1-1; possible D gene TRBD1, 5 bases. The CDR3 is 13 amino acids. Germline V gives CDR1 KGHSH, CDR2 LQKENI. V was shortened by 3 bases and J by 7 bases, with 12 bases between the two germline ends. CDR3 DNA sequence: TGTGCCAGCTCACCCACCGGGACGGTTGAAGCTTTCTTT. Translating gives CASSPTGTVEAFF.

V is TRBV29-1 and J is TRBJ2-5; 9 bases are shared with TRBD2. Germline V CDR1 and CDR2: SQVTM, ANQGSEA. The CDR3 covers 15 residues. The ends lost 2 bases at V and 0 bases at J; junction bases unmatched: 4. CDR3 loop: CSVEIGGGDQETQYF. The DNA for the CDR3 is TGCAGCGTTGAAATCGGCGGGGGGGACCAAGAGACCCAGTACTTC. Based on the CDR3 plus reference TRBV29-1 and TRBJ2-5, the full variable domain is SAVISQKPSRDICQRGTSLTIQCQVDSQVTMMFWYRQQPGQSLTLIATANQGSEATYESGFVIDKFPISRPNLTFSTLTVSNMSPEDSSIYLCSVEIGGGDQETQYFGPGTRLLVL.

J is TRBJ2-1 and V is TRBV10-3, with D unclear. The length of the CDR3 is 13 residues. Per the germline V gene, CDR1 is ENHRY and CDR2 is SYGVKD. V lost 2 bases, J lost 8 bases, and 10 bases lay in between. The CDR3 spells CAISEISSDEQFF. CDR3 nucleotides: TGTGCCATCAGTGAGATAAGTTCCGATGAGCAGTTCTTC.

This clonotype has a single count. The V and J genes are TRBV10-3 and TRBJ2-7, with D perhaps TRBD2 (5 bases). This CDR3 has 15 residues. With 6 bases removed from V and 3 bases from J, the gap between germline ends came to 18 bases. Germline V CDR1 and CDR2: ENHRY, SYGVKD. The DNA of the CDR3 is TGTGCCATCAGGCCGGGCCTCGGGAACAACTACGAGCAGTACTTC. It encodes CAIRPGLGNNYEQYF.

The chain uses TRBV15 and TRBJ2-5; TRBD2 matches 9 bases. V was pared by 9 bases and J by 5 bases, with 13 bases of the junction left unmatched. The CDR3 extends over 15 amino acids. Germline V gives CDR1 LNHNV, CDR2 YYDKDF (reference sequence). CDR3 amino acids: CATSEAGGRIETQYF. CDR3 nucleotide sequence: TGTGCCACGTCCGAGGCGGGGGGGCGGATCGAGACCCAGTACTTC.

In this sample, this clonotype turned up once. The chain couples TRBV30 to TRBJ1-2; 9 bases line up with TRBD1. Trimming cost V 2 bases and J 7 bases; bases outside gene matches: 5. In germline, CDR1 is GTSNPN, CDR2 SVGIG (reference sequence). This CDR3 has 13 residues. The CDR3 is CAWSRDRAFGYTF. The CDR3 coding sequence is TGTGCCTGGAGTAGGGACAGGGCGTTTGGCTACACCTTC. Supplemented by reference TRBV30 and TRBJ1-2, the full variable domain reads SQTIHQWPATLVQPVGSPLSLECTVEGTSNPNLYWYRQAAGRGLQLLFYSVGIGQISSEVPQNLSASRPQDRQFILSSKKLLLSDSGFYLCAWSRDRAFGYTFGSGTRLTVV.

The gene calls are TRBV12-3 or TRBV12-4 and TRBJ2-4; 9 nucleotides match TRBD1. This CDR3 contains 14 residues. J gave up 6 bases and V 3 bases, and 3 bases lay outside the gene matches. The CDR3 here is CASSFGDRANIQYF. The CDR3 region has the DNA TGTGCCAGCAGTTTCGGGGACAGGGCAAACATTCAGTACTTC.

The rearrangement uses TRBV6-1 and TRBJ1-3, with TRBD1 matching 7 bases. V gave up 3 bases and J gave up 0 bases; unmatched junction bases: 5. Germline lookup yields CDR1 MNHNS and CDR2 SASEGT. The CDR3 has 16 residues. CDR3 nucleotide sequence: TGTGCCAGCAGTGACCCGGGACAGACCTCTGGAAACACCATATATTTT. This encodes CASSDPGQTSGNTIYF.

This chain links TRBV5-1 with TRBJ2-3; D remains unclear. This CDR3 is built from 15 residues. The germline CDR1 and CDR2 sequences are SGHRS and YFSETQ. V lost 1 base and J 7 bases, leaving 16 bases between the germline ends. CDR3 in amino acids: CASSLSPPEINTQYF. The CDR3 DNA is TGCGCCAGCAGCTTGTCCCCTCCGGAAATCAATACGCAGTATTTT. Full variable domain (rest looked up from reference TRBV5-1 and TRBJ2-3): KAGVTQTPRYLIKTRGQQVTLSCSPISGHRSVSWYQQTPGQGLQFLFEYFSETQRNKGNFPGRFSGRQFSNSRSEMNVSTLELGDSALYLCASSLSPPEINTQYFGPGTRLTVL.

The chain employs TRBV19 and TRBJ2-7, with no clear D. The CDR3 is made up of 13 amino acids. Trimming pared 1 base from V and 0 bases from J, leaving 4 bases between. The V gene's germline CDR1 is LNHDA and CDR2 SQIVND (reference sequence). The CDR3 spells CASSIVGSYEQYF. In DNA, the CDR3 is TGTGCCAGTAGTATAGTGGGCTCCTACGAGCAGTACTTC.